This record concerns one TCR beta chain sequence. The PCR had 60 Vbeta and 13 Jbeta primers. Repertoires were generated with immunoSEQ multiplex PCR, while TCRdb's copy carries only in-frame clones and drops some. The sample lists about 140,000 clones; less than 90% were seen once. The ends were cut back, 5 bases at V and 7 bases at J, with 21 bases in the middle. Germline loops: CDR1 SGHVS, CDR2 FQNEAQ. The CDR3 has 15 amino acids. The sample comes from a study of cytomegalovirus exposure and HLA in healthy donors. The sample taken for sequencing was PBMCs. The chain is built from TRBV7-8 and TRBJ2-7, with D perhaps TRBD1 (5 bases). The source of this sequence is a boy younger than 10 in good health and CMV-seronegative. The CDR3 nucleotides read TGTGCCAGCAGCGGATTGGACATTTCGAGGATAGAGCAGTACTTC. Its translation is CASSGLDISRIEQYF.